These T cell receptor beta chains were read from a single sample in a study of early stage breast cancer tumors. The protocol was immunoSEQ multiplex PCR, while the TCRdb copy is restricted to in-frame clones and leaves out a portion. The sample holds about 50,000 clones, around 83% seen once. Sequenced material: blood. Source of these receptors: a person aged 45 to 59 with breast cancer. Each CDR3 is given with its conserved first and last residue. The D gene is left open where the match is weak. A clone size is listed for some rows: how often the clone was seen (once, few, many), or a class if it is expanded.

d_gene: TRBD2; abundance: -; j_gene: TRBJ2-5; v_gene: TRBV6-5; CDR3nt: TGTGCCAGCAGTTATTTAGCGGGAGGGGGAGAGACCCAGTACTTC; CDR3aa: CASSYLAGGGETQYF
d_gene: TRBD2; abundance: -; j_gene: TRBJ2-7; v_gene: TRBV2; CDR3nt: TGTGCCAGCAATCCGGGGGGGTACGAGCAGTACTTC; CDR3aa: CASNPGGYEQYF
d_gene: -; abundance: -; j_gene: TRBJ1-5; v_gene: TRBV5-5; CDR3nt: TGTGCCAGCAGCTTGGACAGGAGGGGCAATCAGCCCCAGCATTTT; CDR3aa: CASSLDRRGNQPQHF
d_gene: TRBD1; abundance: -; j_gene: TRBJ2-7; v_gene: TRBV18; CDR3nt: TGTGCCAGCTCACCGACAGGGTTAGCCTCCTACGAGCAGTACTTC; CDR3aa: CASSPTGLASYEQYF
d_gene: -; abundance: -; j_gene: TRBJ2-3; v_gene: TRBV2; CDR3nt: TGTGCCACCAACTTACAGGGAGGAAGTACAGATACGCAGTATTTT; CDR3aa: CATNLQGGSTDTQYF
d_gene: -; abundance: -; j_gene: TRBJ1-3; v_gene: TRBV7-9; CDR3nt: TGTGCCAGCAACTACGATACAGGCCCTGGAAACACCATATATTTT; CDR3aa: CASNYDTGPGNTIYF
d_gene: TRBD1; abundance: -; j_gene: TRBJ2-5; v_gene: TRBV5-6; CDR3nt: TGTGCCAGCAGCCGGCGGACAGGGACTTCGGAGACCCAGTACTTC; CDR3aa: CASSRRTGTSETQYF
d_gene: TRBD1; abundance: -; j_gene: TRBJ2-2; v_gene: TRBV18; CDR3nt: TGTGCCAGCTCAGTCACAGGGGGCTCGTGGCCCGGGGAGCTGTTTTTT; CDR3aa: CASSVTGGSWPGELFF
d_gene: -; abundance: -; j_gene: TRBJ2-5; v_gene: TRBV11-2; CDR3nt: TGTGCCAGCAGCTTAGGTCCGGGACAAGAGACCCAGTACTTC; CDR3aa: CASSLGPGQETQYF
d_gene: TRBD2; abundance: -; j_gene: TRBJ2-7; v_gene: TRBV5-6; CDR3nt: TGTGCCAGCAGCTTGAATATATGGAGGACTAGCGTCTCCTACGAGCAGTACTTC; CDR3aa: CASSLNIWRTSVSYEQYF
d_gene: -; abundance: -; j_gene: TRBJ1-5; v_gene: TRBV10-2; CDR3nt: TGCGCCAGCAGTGATCGAGAAAGCAATCAGCCCCAGCATTTT; CDR3aa: CASSDRESNQPQHF
d_gene: TRBD1; abundance: once; j_gene: TRBJ1-5; v_gene: TRBV5-6; CDR3nt: TGTGCCAGCAGCTGGGGGACAGCCGTTGATCAGCCCCAGCATTTT; CDR3aa: CASSWGTAVDQPQHF
d_gene: -; abundance: -; j_gene: TRBJ2-3; v_gene: TRBV7-8; CDR3nt: TGTGCCAGCAGCTTAGGGGGGCTCAGCACAGATACGCAGTATTTT; CDR3aa: CASSLGGLSTDTQYF
d_gene: -; abundance: -; j_gene: TRBJ1-1; v_gene: TRBV7-8; CDR3nt: TGTGCCAGCAGCCCGCTCGTGGGAGGTGGAAGGACTGAAGCTTTCTTT; CDR3aa: CASSPLVGGGRTEAFF
d_gene: -; abundance: once; j_gene: TRBJ1-2; v_gene: TRBV7-6; CDR3nt: TGTGCCAGCAGCTTACCCCCTTTTGGGACTGATAATGACTATGGCTACACCTTC; CDR3aa: CASSLPPFGTDNDYGYTF
d_gene: -; abundance: -; j_gene: TRBJ1-5; v_gene: TRBV19; CDR3nt: TGTGCCAGCCGCTGGGTAAAGTCTGGATATAGCAATCAGCCCCAGCATTTT; CDR3aa: CASRWVKSGYSNQPQHF
d_gene: TRBD2; abundance: -; j_gene: TRBJ2-7; v_gene: TRBV5-1; CDR3nt: TGCGCCAGCAGCTTGGGACGGGGGGGATCCTACGAGCAGTACTTC; CDR3aa: CASSLGRGGSYEQYF
d_gene: -; abundance: -; j_gene: TRBJ2-3; v_gene: TRBV9; CDR3nt: TGTGCCAGCAGCGTCGGGACATACAGAGATACGCAGTATTTT; CDR3aa: CASSVGTYRDTQYF
d_gene: -; abundance: -; j_gene: TRBJ2-5; v_gene: TRBV18; CDR3nt: TGTGCCAGCTCATCGACAGCTCAAGAGACCCAGTACTTC; CDR3aa: CASSSTAQETQYF
d_gene: TRBD2; abundance: -; j_gene: TRBJ2-5; v_gene: TRBV7-2; CDR3nt: TGTGCCAGCAGCTTAACAGCGGCCGGGAGGGAGACCCAGTACTTC; CDR3aa: CASSLTAAGRETQYF
d_gene: -; abundance: -; j_gene: TRBJ2-1; v_gene: TRBV7-9; CDR3nt: TGTGCCAGCAGCCTAGAGCCGTACAATGAGCAGTTCTTC; CDR3aa: CASSLEPYNEQFF
d_gene: TRBD1; abundance: -; j_gene: TRBJ2-7; v_gene: TRBV2; CDR3nt: TGTGCCAGCAGCGTGGGACAGGGTCGGGAGCAGTACTTC; CDR3aa: CASSVGQGREQYF
d_gene: -; abundance: -; j_gene: TRBJ2-5; v_gene: TRBV9; CDR3nt: TGTGCCAGCAGCGTAGGTCTGAGACATGGGGAGACCCAGTACTTC; CDR3aa: CASSVGLRHGETQYF
d_gene: -; abundance: medium-sized; j_gene: TRBJ2-7; v_gene: TRBV5-1; CDR3nt: TGCGCCAGCAGCCCCGGGGAAGCCCTCGAGCAGTACTTC; CDR3aa: CASSPGEALEQYF
d_gene: TRBD1; abundance: once; j_gene: TRBJ2-1; v_gene: TRBV18; CDR3nt: TGTGCCAGCTCACCATTGGGACAGGCTCCCCATAGCTCCTACAATGAGCAGTTCTTC; CDR3aa: CASSPLGQAPHSSYNEQFF
d_gene: -; abundance: -; j_gene: TRBJ2-7; v_gene: TRBV27; CDR3nt: TGTGCCAGCAGTAATACAGGGGGGGCCTACGAGCAGTACTTC; CDR3aa: CASSNTGGAYEQYF
d_gene: TRBD2; abundance: -; j_gene: TRBJ2-5; v_gene: TRBV5-6; CDR3nt: TGTGCCAGCAGCGGGGGACTAGCTGAGGAGACCCAGTACTTC; CDR3aa: CASSGGLAEETQYF
d_gene: TRBD1; abundance: -; j_gene: TRBJ2-7; v_gene: TRBV11-3; CDR3nt: TGTGCCAGCAGTACCGGGACAGGGACCTACGAGCAGTACTTC; CDR3aa: CASSTGTGTYEQYF
d_gene: -; abundance: -; j_gene: TRBJ1-1; v_gene: TRBV7-9; CDR3nt: TGTGCCAGCAGCCTCGGTCAAGTGTCTCAAAACACTGAAGCTTTCTTT; CDR3aa: CASSLGQVSQNTEAFF
d_gene: -; abundance: -; j_gene: TRBJ2-5; v_gene: TRBV10-1; CDR3nt: TGCGCCAGCAGTTTGGATCCAAATGTCGAGACCCAGTACTTC; CDR3aa: CASSLDPNVETQYF
d_gene: -; abundance: -; j_gene: TRBJ2-7; v_gene: TRBV2; CDR3nt: TGTGCCAGCAGTGAAGCGTTGAGGGGGCAGTACTTC; CDR3aa: CASSEALRGQYF
d_gene: -; abundance: -; j_gene: TRBJ2-5; v_gene: TRBV5-1; CDR3nt: TGCGCCAGCAGCTCCTTAGCCGAGGAGACCCAGTACTTC; CDR3aa: CASSSLAEETQYF
d_gene: -; abundance: -; j_gene: TRBJ2-3; v_gene: TRBV5-8; CDR3nt: TGTGCCAGCAGCGTGAGGATGAGTGGCCCAGATACGCAGTATTTT; CDR3aa: CASSVRMSGPDTQYF
d_gene: TRBD1; abundance: -; j_gene: TRBJ1-4; v_gene: TRBV4-3; CDR3nt: TGCGCCAGCAGCCAAGAGGACAGGGTAAATGAAAAACTGTTTTTT; CDR3aa: CASSQEDRVNEKLFF
d_gene: -; abundance: -; j_gene: TRBJ1-1; v_gene: TRBV2; CDR3nt: TGTGCCAGCACCTTGTCAGGGAACACTGAAGCTTTCTTT; CDR3aa: CASTLSGNTEAFF
d_gene: -; abundance: once; j_gene: TRBJ1-5; v_gene: TRBV5-6; CDR3nt: TGTGCCAGCAGCTTTATTAACCAGCCCCAGCATTTT; CDR3aa: CASSFINQPQHF
d_gene: -; abundance: -; j_gene: TRBJ2-1; v_gene: TRBV10-3; CDR3nt: TGTGCCATCAGGGACAGCCGCTCTTACAATGAGCAGTTCTTC; CDR3aa: CAIRDSRSYNEQFF
d_gene: -; abundance: -; j_gene: TRBJ1-2; v_gene: TRBV9; CDR3nt: TGTGCCAGCAGCGCCACAGCCACCCAAAACTATGGCTACACCTTC; CDR3aa: CASSATATQNYGYTF
d_gene: -; abundance: -; j_gene: TRBJ1-5; v_gene: TRBV10-3; CDR3nt: TGTGCCATCAGTGGCACAGGGAGGTTTCAGCCCCAGCATTTT; CDR3aa: CAISGTGRFQPQHF
d_gene: -; abundance: -; j_gene: TRBJ2-2; v_gene: TRBV11-3; CDR3nt: TGTGCCAGCAGCCCCTCATGGGCGGGGGCCGCCACCGGGGAGCTGTTTTTT; CDR3aa: CASSPSWAGAATGELFF
d_gene: TRBD2; abundance: -; j_gene: TRBJ2-5; v_gene: TRBV11-2; CDR3nt: TGTGCCAGCAGTCACGGGGGGGACCCCGGCCAAGAGACCCAGTACTTC; CDR3aa: CASSHGGDPGQETQYF
d_gene: TRBD1; abundance: -; j_gene: TRBJ2-7; v_gene: TRBV19; CDR3nt: TGTGCCAGTAGTACCCTGGGGACAGGGGGCGTCGAGCAGTACTTC; CDR3aa: CASSTLGTGGVEQYF
d_gene: -; abundance: once; j_gene: TRBJ2-1; v_gene: TRBV18; CDR3nt: TGTGCCAGCTCACCACCGTCAAAGTCCCATGAGCAGTTCTTC; CDR3aa: CASSPPSKSHEQFF
d_gene: TRBD1; abundance: -; j_gene: TRBJ2-1; v_gene: TRBV15; CDR3nt: TGTGCCACCAGCAGAGGCGGAAACAGGGGAAGCTCCTACAATGAGCAGTTCTTC; CDR3aa: CATSRGGNRGSSYNEQFF
d_gene: TRBD1; abundance: -; j_gene: TRBJ2-2; v_gene: TRBV5-4; CDR3nt: TGTGCCAGCAGCCCATGGGGGACAGGGATCTCCGGGGAGCTGTTTTTT; CDR3aa: CASSPWGTGISGELFF
d_gene: -; abundance: -; j_gene: TRBJ1-1; v_gene: TRBV6-4; CDR3nt: TGTGCCAGCAGTGCCCGCGGGGGGGGAACTGAAGCTTTCTTT; CDR3aa: CASSARGGGTEAFF
d_gene: TRBD2; abundance: -; j_gene: TRBJ2-3; v_gene: TRBV19; CDR3nt: TGTGCCAGTGCGGGGGGTGGCACAGATACGCAGTATTTT; CDR3aa: CASAGGGTDTQYF
d_gene: -; abundance: -; j_gene: TRBJ2-4; v_gene: TRBV5-5; CDR3nt: TGTGCCAGCAGCTTGACGACAGGTGGTGGAAACATTCAGTACTTC; CDR3aa: CASSLTTGGGNIQYF
d_gene: -; abundance: -; j_gene: TRBJ2-1; v_gene: TRBV10-3; CDR3nt: TGTGCCATCAGAGAGGTAGACAATGAGCAGTTCTTC; CDR3aa: CAIREVDNEQFF
d_gene: -; abundance: -; j_gene: TRBJ2-2; v_gene: TRBV5-1; CDR3nt: TGCGCCAGCAGCTTGGACCCCACCGGGGAGCTGTTTTTT; CDR3aa: CASSLDPTGELFF
d_gene: -; abundance: -; j_gene: TRBJ1-4; v_gene: TRBV30; CDR3nt: TGTGCCTGGAGTGTCCAACAGGGATGGGGGGGGAATGAAAAACTGTTTTTT; CDR3aa: CAWSVQQGWGGNEKLFF
d_gene: TRBD2; abundance: -; j_gene: TRBJ2-1; v_gene: TRBV7-2; CDR3nt: TGTGCCAGCAGCCTCTCTAGCGGGGGGGCCTACAATGAGCAGTTCTTC; CDR3aa: CASSLSSGGAYNEQFF
d_gene: -; abundance: -; j_gene: TRBJ1-2; v_gene: TRBV6-1; CDR3nt: TGTGCCAGCAGTGAGGTGCAGGGGTTGTATGGCTACACCTTC; CDR3aa: CASSEVQGLYGYTF
d_gene: -; abundance: -; j_gene: TRBJ1-3; v_gene: TRBV28; CDR3nt: TGTGCCAGCAGTTTAATACAGGGTGGAAACACCATATATTTT; CDR3aa: CASSLIQGGNTIYF